This TCR beta chain stems from a study of shared clonotypes between healthy human individuals. Study overall: The plates for each donor numbered three CD4 naive, three CD4 memory, two CD8 naive and one CD8 memory. Study-wide results and caveats: The sole specimen, blood, was sampled, and tissue repertoires likely differ. Across subsets, estimated richness was generally greater for naive than for memory populations.

A 200 ng quantity of DNA, tens of thousands of T cell genomes, went into the sorted-subset replicate PCRs. Sequencing used immunoSEQ multiplex PCR; TCRdb keeps in-frame clones, though not all of them. The sample shows 950,000 to 1,300,000 clones, 65% to 75% of them seen only once. Comment on this clone: Its target is not known.

CDR3 length equals 14 residues. Looked up from germline, CDR1 is MNHNS and CDR2 is SASEGT. Trimming took off 7 bases at V and 5 bases at J, with 15 bases between the two ends. The gene calls are TRBV6-1 and TRBJ1-5; possibly TRBD1 for D (6 bases). The sequencing input was memory CD4+ T cells sorted from blood. Subset specified: CD45RA-negative fraction. This sequence originates from a young man in good health. CDR3 loop: CASNPDRKDQPQHF. CDR3 sequence (DNA): TGTGCCAGCAACCCGGACAGAAAGGATCAGCCCCAGCATTTT.